The sample holds a few counts of the clone carrying this T cell receptor (beta chain). Its antigen is still unknown. The data stem from a study of beta chain features in type 1 diabetes. Findings and caveats of the study: Type 1 diabetes patients had TCRB CDR3s that were shorter (moderately but significantly so) in all four CD4+ subsets.

What was sequenced were expressed TCRB transcripts, since all of the isolated RNA had been reverse transcribed. Repertoires were generated with immunoSEQ multiplex PCR, while TCRdb's copy carries only in-frame clones and drops some. The sample holds about 230,000 clones; roughly 16% are singletons and the top ten take about 0.078%. The sample was naive CD4+ T cells from blood. The receptor was derived from a man aged 30-40 years with type 1 diabetes.

As DNA, the CDR3 is TGTGCCAGCTCACCTCTTGGGGACACTGAAGCTTTCTTT. Encoded protein: CASSPLGDTEAFF. The genes are TRBV18 and TRBJ1-1; D ambiguous. V was cut by 3 bases and J by 3 bases, with 8 bases left in between. The germline V gene encodes CDR1 KGHSH and CDR2 LQKENI. The CDR3 sequence is 13 residues long.